The clone carrying this TCR beta chain has just one count. These data are taken from a study of blood T cells in healthy people across ages. For the second PCR, which ran for about 6 to 12 cycles, a sample-barcoded 5' primer and a J-beta primer mix were used. TCRdb passed the 5' RACE reads through MiXCR, listing each CDR3 protein once. The data contain 1.5 million to 2 million distinct CDR3 sequences, roughly 27% of them singletons. This CDR3 has 18 amino acids. Germline values: CDR1 SGHKS, CDR2 YYEKEE (reference sequence). With 3 bases removed from V and 8 bases from J, the gap between germline ends came to 29 bases.

Sequences were obtained from blood. The TCR originated in a woman aged 30 to 39 in good health. The J gene is TRBJ1-2, the V gene TRBV5-5; D possibly corresponds to TRBD1 (5 bases). CDR3 protein: CASSSEPGPLLVGLGYTF. The CDR3 region has the DNA TGTGCCAGCAGCTCCGAACCCGGCCCCCTTTTGGTGGGACTAGGCTACACCTTC.